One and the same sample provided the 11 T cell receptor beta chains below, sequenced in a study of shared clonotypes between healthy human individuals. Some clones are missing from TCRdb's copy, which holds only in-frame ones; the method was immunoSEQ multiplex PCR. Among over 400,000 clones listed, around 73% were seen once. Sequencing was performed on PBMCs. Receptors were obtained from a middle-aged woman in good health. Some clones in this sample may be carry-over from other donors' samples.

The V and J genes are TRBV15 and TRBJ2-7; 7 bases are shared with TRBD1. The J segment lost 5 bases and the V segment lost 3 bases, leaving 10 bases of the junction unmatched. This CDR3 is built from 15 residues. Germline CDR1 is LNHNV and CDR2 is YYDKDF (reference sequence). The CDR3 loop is CATSSDDRVFHEQYF. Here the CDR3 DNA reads TGTGCCACCAGCAGCGACGACAGGGTTTTCCACGAGCAGTACTTC.

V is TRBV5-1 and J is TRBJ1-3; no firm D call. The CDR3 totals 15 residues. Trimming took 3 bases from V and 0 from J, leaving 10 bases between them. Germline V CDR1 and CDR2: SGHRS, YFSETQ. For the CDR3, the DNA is TGCGCCAGCAGCTACTCCGCAGACTCTGGAAACACCATATATTTT. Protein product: CASSYSADSGNTIYF.

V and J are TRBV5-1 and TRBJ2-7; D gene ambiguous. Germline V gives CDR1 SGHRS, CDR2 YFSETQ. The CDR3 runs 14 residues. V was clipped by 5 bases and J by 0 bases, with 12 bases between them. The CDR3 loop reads CASRPDVSSYEQYF. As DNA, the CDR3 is TGCGCCAGCAGACCTGACGTGAGCTCCTACGAGCAGTACTTC. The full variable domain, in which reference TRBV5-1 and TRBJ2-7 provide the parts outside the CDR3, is KAGVTQTPRYLIKTRGQQVTLSCSPISGHRSVSWYQQTPGQGLQFLFEYFSETQRNKGNFPGRFSGRQFSNSRSEMNVSTLELGDSALYLCASRPDVSSYEQYFGPGTRLTVT.

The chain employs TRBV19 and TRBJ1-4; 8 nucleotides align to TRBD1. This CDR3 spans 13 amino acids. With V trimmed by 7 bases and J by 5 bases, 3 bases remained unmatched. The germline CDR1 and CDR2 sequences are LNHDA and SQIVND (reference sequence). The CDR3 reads CASTRQGNEKLFF. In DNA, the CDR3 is TGTGCCAGTACGAGACAGGGGAATGAAAAACTGTTTTTT.

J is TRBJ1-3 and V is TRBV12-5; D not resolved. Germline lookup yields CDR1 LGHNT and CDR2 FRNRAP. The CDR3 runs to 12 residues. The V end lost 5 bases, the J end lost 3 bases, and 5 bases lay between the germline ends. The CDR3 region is CASGKGGNTIYF. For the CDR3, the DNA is TGTGCTAGTGGTAAGGGTGGAAACACCATATATTTT.

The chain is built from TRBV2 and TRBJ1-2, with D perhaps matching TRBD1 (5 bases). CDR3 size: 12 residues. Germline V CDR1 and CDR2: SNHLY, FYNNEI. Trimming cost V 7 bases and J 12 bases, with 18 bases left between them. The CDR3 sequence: CASTSDSRGHTF. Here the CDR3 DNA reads TGTGCCAGCACCTCCGACTCCCGGGGCCACACCTTC.

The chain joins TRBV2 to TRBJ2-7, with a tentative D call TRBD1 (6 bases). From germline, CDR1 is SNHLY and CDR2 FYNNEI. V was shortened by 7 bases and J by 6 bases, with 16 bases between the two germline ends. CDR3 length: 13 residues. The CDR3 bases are TGTGCCAGCACTACAGGGATGGTCTCCGAGCAGTACTTC. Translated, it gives CASTTGMVSEQYF.

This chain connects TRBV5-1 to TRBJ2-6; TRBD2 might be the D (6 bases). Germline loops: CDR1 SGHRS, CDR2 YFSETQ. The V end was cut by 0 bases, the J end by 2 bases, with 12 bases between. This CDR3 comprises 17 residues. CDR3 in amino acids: CASSLVFPGAGANVLTF. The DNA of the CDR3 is TGCGCCAGCAGCTTGGTATTTCCGGGAGCTGGGGCCAACGTCCTGACTTTC.

Here the CDR3 reads CASSRYRLRSYEQYF. The CDR3 bases are TGTGCCAGCAGCCGGTACAGGTTAAGGTCCTACGAGCAGTACTTC. V and J are TRBV5-6 and TRBJ2-7; the D gene is possibly TRBD1 (5 bases). Per the germline V gene, CDR1 is SGHDT and CDR2 is YYEEEE. Between the trimmed V and J ends, which lost 4 bases and 1 base, there was a span of 15 bases. The CDR3 runs 15 residues.

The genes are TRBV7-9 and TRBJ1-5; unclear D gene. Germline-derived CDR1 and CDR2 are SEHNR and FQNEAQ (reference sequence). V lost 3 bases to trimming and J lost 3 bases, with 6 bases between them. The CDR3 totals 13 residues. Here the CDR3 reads CASSFTDNQPQHF. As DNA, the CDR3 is TGTGCCAGCAGCTTCACGGACAATCAGCCCCAGCATTTT. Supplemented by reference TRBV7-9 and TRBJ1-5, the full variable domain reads DTGVSQNPRHKITKRGQNVTFRCDPISEHNRLYWYRQTLGQGPEFLTYFQNEAQLEKSRLLSDRFSAERPKGSFSTLEIQRTEQGDSAMYLCASSFTDNQPQHFGDGTRLSIL.

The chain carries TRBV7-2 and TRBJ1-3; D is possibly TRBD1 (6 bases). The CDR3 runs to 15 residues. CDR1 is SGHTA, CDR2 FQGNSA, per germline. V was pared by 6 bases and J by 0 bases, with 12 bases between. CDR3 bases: TGTGCCAGCAGGCCTCGGGGGCTCTCTGGAAACACCATATATTTT. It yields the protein CASRPRGLSGNTIYF.